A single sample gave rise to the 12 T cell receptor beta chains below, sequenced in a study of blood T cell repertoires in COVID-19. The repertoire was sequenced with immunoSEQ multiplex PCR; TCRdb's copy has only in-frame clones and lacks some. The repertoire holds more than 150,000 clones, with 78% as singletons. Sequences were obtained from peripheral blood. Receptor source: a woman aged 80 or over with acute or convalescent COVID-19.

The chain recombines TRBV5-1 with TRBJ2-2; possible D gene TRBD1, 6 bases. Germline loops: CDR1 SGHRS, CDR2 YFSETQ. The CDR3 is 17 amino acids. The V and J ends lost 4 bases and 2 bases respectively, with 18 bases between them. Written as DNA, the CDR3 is TGCGCCAGCAGCCTCATGCGAGGGGGAGAAAACACCGGGGAGCTGTTTTTT. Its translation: CASSLMRGGENTGELFF. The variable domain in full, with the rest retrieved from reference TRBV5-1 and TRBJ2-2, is KAGVTQTPRYLIKTRGQQVTLSCSPISGHRSVSWYQQTPGQGLQFLFEYFSETQRNKGNFPGRFSGRQFSNSRSEMNVSTLELGDSALYLCASSLMRGGENTGELFFGEGSRLTVL.

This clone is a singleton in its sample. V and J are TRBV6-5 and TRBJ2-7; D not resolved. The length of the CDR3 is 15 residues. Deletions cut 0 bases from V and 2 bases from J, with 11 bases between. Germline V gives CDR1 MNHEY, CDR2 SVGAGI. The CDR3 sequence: CASSYSRPGTYEQYF. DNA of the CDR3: TGTGCCAGCAGTTACTCGAGGCCGGGTACCTACGAGCAGTACTTC.

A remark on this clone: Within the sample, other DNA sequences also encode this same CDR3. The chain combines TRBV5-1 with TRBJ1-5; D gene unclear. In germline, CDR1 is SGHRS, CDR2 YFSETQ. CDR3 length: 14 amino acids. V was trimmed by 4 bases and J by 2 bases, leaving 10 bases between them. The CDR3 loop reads CASSEGGRNQPQHF. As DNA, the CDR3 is TGCGCCAGCAGCGAGGGCGGGCGCAATCAGCCCCAGCATTTT.

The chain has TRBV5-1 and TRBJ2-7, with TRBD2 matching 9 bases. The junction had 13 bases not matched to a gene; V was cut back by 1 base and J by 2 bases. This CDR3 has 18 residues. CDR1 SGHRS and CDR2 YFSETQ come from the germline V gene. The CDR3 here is CASSLSSSGGNRAYEQYF. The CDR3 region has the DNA TGCGCCAGCAGCTTGTCTAGTAGCGGGGGAAACCGGGCCTACGAGCAGTACTTC.

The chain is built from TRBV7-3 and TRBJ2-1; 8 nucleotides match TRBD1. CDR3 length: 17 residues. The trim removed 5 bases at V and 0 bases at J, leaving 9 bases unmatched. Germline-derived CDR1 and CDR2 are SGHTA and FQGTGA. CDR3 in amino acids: CASSLRDRPSSYNEQFF. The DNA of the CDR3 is TGTGCCAGCAGCCTCCGGGACAGGCCCAGCTCCTACAATGAGCAGTTCTTC. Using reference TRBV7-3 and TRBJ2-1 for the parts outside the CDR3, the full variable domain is GAGVSQTPSNKVTEKGKYVELRCDPISGHTALYWYRQSLGQGPEFLIYFQGTGAADDSGLPNDRFFAVRPEGSVSTLKIQRTERGDSAVYLCASSLRDRPSSYNEQFFGPGTRLTVL.

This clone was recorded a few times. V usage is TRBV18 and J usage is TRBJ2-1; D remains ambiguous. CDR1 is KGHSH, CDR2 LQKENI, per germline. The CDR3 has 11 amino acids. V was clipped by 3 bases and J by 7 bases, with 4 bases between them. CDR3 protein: CASSPQNEQFF. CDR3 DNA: TGTGCCAGCTCACCTCAGAATGAGCAGTTCTTC.

CDR3 coding DNA: TGCGCCAGCAGCTTGGTAGCGACTAGCGTCAATGAGCAGTTCTTC. It translates to CASSLVATSVNEQFF. The chain combines TRBV5-1 with TRBJ2-1; TRBD2 agrees at 8 bases. With V trimmed by 0 bases and J by 6 bases, 5 bases remained unmatched. This CDR3 is 15 amino acids long. Per germline, CDR1 SGHRS and CDR2 YFSETQ.

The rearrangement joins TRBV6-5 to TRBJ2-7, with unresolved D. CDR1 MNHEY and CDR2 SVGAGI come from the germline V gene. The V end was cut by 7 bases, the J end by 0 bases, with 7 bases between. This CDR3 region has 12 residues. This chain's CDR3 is CASKATSYEQYF. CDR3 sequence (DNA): TGTGCCAGCAAAGCTACCTCCTACGAGCAGTACTTC.

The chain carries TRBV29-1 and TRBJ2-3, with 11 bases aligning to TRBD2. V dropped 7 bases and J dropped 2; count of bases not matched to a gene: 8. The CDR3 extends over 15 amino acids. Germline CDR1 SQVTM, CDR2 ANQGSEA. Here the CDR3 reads CSAILAGGPTDTQYF. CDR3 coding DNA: TGCAGCGCGATCCTAGCGGGAGGTCCCACAGATACGCAGTATTTT.

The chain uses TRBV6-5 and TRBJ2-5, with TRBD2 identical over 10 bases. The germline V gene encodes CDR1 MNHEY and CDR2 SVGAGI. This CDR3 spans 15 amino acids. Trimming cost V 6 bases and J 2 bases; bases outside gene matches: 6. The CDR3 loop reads CASRRLAGSQETQYF. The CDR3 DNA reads TGTGCCAGCAGGCGACTAGCGGGCTCGCAAGAGACCCAGTACTTC.

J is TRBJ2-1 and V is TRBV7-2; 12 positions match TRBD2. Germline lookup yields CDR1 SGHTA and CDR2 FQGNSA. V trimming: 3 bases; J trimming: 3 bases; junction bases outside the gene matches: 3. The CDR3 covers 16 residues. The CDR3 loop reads CASSLRTSGIYNEQFF. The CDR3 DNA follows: TGTGCCAGCAGCTTGAGGACTAGCGGGATCTACAATGAGCAGTTCTTC.

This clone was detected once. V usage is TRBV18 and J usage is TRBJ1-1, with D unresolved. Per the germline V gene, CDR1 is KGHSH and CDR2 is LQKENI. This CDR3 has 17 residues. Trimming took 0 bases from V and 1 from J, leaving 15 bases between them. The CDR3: CASSPPASGIRNTEAFF. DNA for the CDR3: TGTGCCAGCTCACCACCGGCCAGCGGGATCCGGAACACTGAAGCTTTCTTT.